This is a list of T cell receptor beta chains from one sample in a study of CD8 T cells in ankylosing spondylitis. Via MiXCR, TCRdb re-called the 5' RACE reads, giving one row per CDR3 protein. The sample includes about 52,000 distinct CDR3 sequences, roughly 7.3% of them seen just once. The sample was blood, either unsorted or a sorted T cell fraction (not recorded which). These receptors all come from a female donor with ankylosing spondylitis or in good health (not recorded which). The CDR3 runs from the conserved cysteine through the conserved F or W. The D gene is left open where the match is weak. A clone size is listed for some rows: how often the clone was seen (once, few, many), or a class if it is expanded.

J gene	clone size	D gene	V gene	CDR3 DNA	CDR3 protein
TRBJ2-2	few	TRBD2	TRBV7-9	TGTGCCAGCCCCCGGGCGGGGGGTACGAACACCGGGGAGCTGTTTTTT	CASPRAGGTNTGELFF
TRBJ1-2	NA	TRBD1	TRBV4-2	TGTGCCATGGGCCGCGGACAACAGGGGGTAGGCATAGAAAATGGCTACACCTTC	CAMGRGQQGVGIENGYTF
TRBJ2-3	many	TRBD1	TRBV18	TGTGCCAGCTCACCAGAGGACAGGGCAACAGATACGCAGTATTTT	CASSPEDRATDTQYF
TRBJ1-5	few	NA	TRBV4-2	TGTGCCAGCAGCCAAGATAGCCAGGCTGGTCAGCCCCAGCATTTT	CASSQDSQAGQPQHF
TRBJ2-3	many	TRBD2	TRBV25-1	TGTGCCAGCAGTCTAGCGGGGGGGCCCGCCTACACAGATACGCAGTATTTT	CASSLAGGPAYTDTQYF
TRBJ2-3	many	NA	TRBV24-1	TGTGCCACCAAAGGGGAGGCAGATACGCAGTATTTT	CATKGEADTQYF
TRBJ1-1	many	TRBD1	TRBV18	TGTGCCAGCTCAGGTTCTACAGGGGGCGAAGCTTTCTTT	CASSGSTGGEAFF
TRBJ2-3	many	NA	TRBV20-1	TGCAGTGCTAGACCCCGGGCCACAGATACGCAGTATTTT	CSARPRATDTQYF
TRBJ2-3	many	NA	TRBV5-1	TGCGCCAGCAGCTTGAGTGGGACACCAAAATCCACAGATACGCAGTATTTT	CASSLSGTPKSTDTQYF
TRBJ2-2	NA	TRBD2	TRBV5-4	TGTGCCAGCAGCCGCAGTAGCGGGGGGGAGAACACCGGGGAGCTGTTTTTT	CASSRSSGGENTGELFF
TRBJ2-3	many	NA	TRBV20-1	TGCAGTGCGTCCCGGCTCACCGGCGCAGATACGCAGTATTTT	CSASRLTGADTQYF
TRBJ1-5	many	TRBD1	TRBV6-1	TGTGCCAGCAGCACGGGACAGTTTAGCAATCAGCCCCAGCATTTT	CASSTGQFSNQPQHF
TRBJ1-1	NA	TRBD1	TRBV5-1	TGCGCCAGCAGCTTGGACGGACAGGCGAGGACTGAAGCTTTCTTT	CASSLDGQARTEAFF
TRBJ1-2	many	NA	TRBV20-1	TGCAGTGCTGTCGTACCGTCTAACTATGGCTACACCTTC	CSAVVPSNYGYTF
TRBJ2-2	many	TRBD2	TRBV5-1	TGCGCCAGCAGCCAGGGACTACCCACCGGGGAGCTGTTTTTT	CASSQGLPTGELFF